The 16 T cell receptor beta chains presented below share a single source sample, sequenced in a study of OX40 agonist ivuxolimab in advanced cancers. The method was immunoSEQ multiplex PCR; TCRdb's version includes in-frame clones alone and lacks a portion of them. The sample lists roughly 62,000 clones, about four fifths occurring once. Material: CD4+ or CD8+ T cells sorted from blood, obtained in a trial of the OX40 agonist ivuxolimab. These receptors were collected from an adult with an advanced solid tumor such as melanoma, head and neck, liver or kidney cancer.

The chain joins TRBV7-3 to TRBJ1-1; D gene uncertain. The CDR3 has 13 amino acids. Per the germline V gene, CDR1 is SGHTA and CDR2 is FQGTGA. V lost 5 bases and J lost 3, with 10 bases in between. CDR3 coding DNA: TGTGCCAGCAGCCTCAACCGGGACACTGAAGCTTTCTTT. This encodes CASSLNRDTEAFF.

This rearrangement joins TRBV19 to TRBJ2-3; TRBD2 might be the D (5 bases). Trimming cost V 9 bases and J 2 bases, with 12 bases left between them. The germline V gene encodes CDR1 LNHDA and CDR2 SQIVND (reference sequence). There are 13 residues in the CDR3. Here the CDR3 DNA reads TGTGCCAGCAGCGGTGCCCCCACAGATACGCAGTATTTT. It specifies CASSGAPTDTQYF.

The chain couples TRBV2 to TRBJ2-4; 7 nucleotides match TRBD1. Germline CDR1 is SNHLY and CDR2 is FYNNEI. CDR3 length equals 16 residues. Trimming took 1 base from V and 3 from J; bases not matched to a gene: 6. The CDR3 here is CASSEEMGQLKNIQYF. CDR3 coding DNA: TGTGCCAGCAGTGAAGAGATGGGACAGCTCAAAAACATTCAGTACTTC. Complete variable domain (other parts from reference TRBV2 and TRBJ2-4): EPEVTQTPSHQVTQMGQEVILRCVPISNHLYFYWYRQILGQKVEFLVSFYNNEISEKSEIFDDQFSVERPDGSNFTLKIRSTKLEDSAMYFCASSEEMGQLKNIQYFGAGTRLSVL.

The chain has TRBV28 and TRBJ2-7, with D perhaps matching TRBD1 (7 bases). Germline V lookup: CDR1 MDHEN, CDR2 SYDVKM. This CDR3 is 16 amino acids long. V gave up 6 bases and J gave up 1 base, with 19 bases separating them. Written as DNA, the CDR3 is TGTGCCAGCAGGGAAGACAGGGCGGGAAGGTCCTACGAGCAGTACTTC. Translating it yields CASREDRAGRSYEQYF.

Comment on this clone: Other DNA sequences in the sample encode the same CDR3. The chain couples TRBV18 to TRBJ2-7, with 11 nucleotides matching TRBD1. The length of the CDR3 is 14 residues. CDR1 KGHSH and CDR2 LQKENI come from the germline V gene. Trimming cost V 3 bases and J 3 bases; bases outside gene matches: 1. The CDR3, as DNA: TGTGCCAGCTCACCGGGGACAGGGGGCTACGAGCAGTACTTC. Translated, it gives CASSPGTGGYEQYF.

This chain uses TRBV11-2 with TRBJ1-3; the D is unclear. Germline CDR1 and CDR2: SGHAT and FQNNGV. This CDR3 has 19 residues. V shed 6 bases and J shed 0 bases, with 24 bases lying between them. The CDR3 coding sequence is TGTGCCAGCAGTTCCCCGCCCGGGCGACGAGGAAGCTCTGGAAACACCATATATTTT. Amino acid sequence: CASSSPPGRRGSSGNTIYF.

The chain joins TRBV18 to TRBJ2-7, with D unclear. This CDR3 is 13 amino acids long. Trimming took off 2 bases at V and 3 bases at J, with 8 bases between the two ends. The germline CDR1 and CDR2 sequences are KGHSH and LQKENI. The CDR3 DNA reads as TGTGCCAGCTCACCAGGTGGCTACTACGAGCAGTACTTC. Protein product: CASSPGGYYEQYF. Full variable domain (remainder filled in from reference TRBV18 and TRBJ2-7): NAGVMQNPRHLVRRRGQEARLRCSPMKGHSHVYWYRQLPEEGLKFMVYLQKENIIDESGMPKERFSAEFPKEGPSILRIQQVVRGDSAAYFCASSPGGYYEQYFGPGTRLTVT.

This chain joins TRBV9 and TRBJ2-5; tentative D call: TRBD2 (5 bases). There are 13 residues in the CDR3. Per the germline V gene, CDR1 is SGDLS and CDR2 is YYNGEE. V lost 5 bases, J lost 5 bases, and 13 bases lay in between. The CDR3 sequence is CASRSGSDETQYF. The CDR3 region has the DNA TGTGCCAGCAGGTCGGGTAGCGACGAGACCCAGTACTTC.

DNA of the CDR3: TGTGCCAGCAGCCCGGACAGTCGGGAGCAGTTCTTC. Amino acid sequence: CASSPDSREQFF. The J gene is TRBJ2-1, the V gene TRBV6-1; D may be TRBD1 (6 bases). V dropped 6 bases and J dropped 10 bases, with 13 bases sitting between them. CDR1 and CDR2 (germline): MNHNS, SASEGT. The CDR3 loop spans 12 amino acids.

The chain carries TRBV11-3 and TRBJ2-2; D unresolved. This CDR3 contains 13 residues. Trimming removed 1 base at V and 4 bases at J, with 4 bases between. Germline CDR1 SGHNT, CDR2 YENEEA. The CDR3 reads CASSLAGTGELFF. In nucleotides, the CDR3 is TGTGCCAGCAGCTTAGCGGGCACCGGGGAGCTGTTTTTT.

This clone turned up a few times. This chain connects TRBV15 to TRBJ2-2, with a possible D match to TRBD1 (6 bases). There are 14 residues in the CDR3. Germline V gene sequence: CDR1 LNHNV, CDR2 YYDKDF (reference sequence). The ends were cut back, 3 bases at V and 4 bases at J, with 9 bases in the middle. The CDR3 sequence is CATSSKGGTGELFF. DNA of the CDR3: TGTGCCACCAGCAGCAAAGGGGGCACCGGGGAGCTGTTTTTT. The full variable domain, completed using reference TRBV15 and TRBJ2-2, is DAMVIQNPRYQVTQFGKPVTLSCSQTLNHNVMYWYQQKSSQAPKLLFHYYDKDFNNEADTPDNFQSRRPNTSFCFLDIRSPGLGDTAMYLCATSSKGGTGELFFGEGSRLTVL.

This chain joins TRBV11-2 and TRBJ1-1; a weak D match, TRBD1 (5 bases). This CDR3 contains 15 residues. Germline V gene sequence: CDR1 SGHAT, CDR2 FQNNGV. Trimming stripped 5 bases from V and 5 bases from J, with 18 bases between. CDR3: CASSPGWGGRTEAFF. The CDR3 coding sequence is TGTGCCAGCAGCCCCGGTTGGGGGGGGAGAACTGAAGCTTTCTTT.

This clone was counted only a few times. The chain combines TRBV6-1 with TRBJ2-2; D gene unclear. CDR3 length: 13 amino acids. In germline, CDR1 is MNHNS, CDR2 SASEGT. The V and J ends lost 6 bases and 2 bases respectively, with 7 bases between them. CDR3 sequence reads: CASRYINTGELFF. The CDR3 nucleotides are TGTGCCAGCAGATATATAAACACCGGGGAGCTGTTTTTT.

The chain carries TRBV18 and TRBJ1-2, with D possibly TRBD1 on 5 matching bases. CDR3 size: 13 residues. V was cut by 1 base and J by 3 bases, with 6 bases left in between. Germline CDR1 KGHSH, CDR2 LQKENI. The CDR3 DNA reads as TGTGCCAGCTCACCACTACAGGACTATGGCTACACCTTC. As protein: CASSPLQDYGYTF.

The genes are TRBV5-6 and TRBJ1-2, with unresolved D. Germline V CDR1 and CDR2: SGHDT, YYEEEE. Trimming took off 2 bases at V and 6 bases at J, with 11 bases between the two ends. This CDR3 has 13 residues. CDR3 sequence reads: CASSLHSRDGYTF. In DNA form, the CDR3 reads TGTGCCAGCAGCTTACACAGCCGAGATGGCTACACCTTC.

This sequence joins TRBV30 and TRBJ2-1; D remains ambiguous. Germline CDR1 GTSNPN, CDR2 SVGIG (reference sequence). The V and J ends lost 1 base and 13 bases respectively, with 11 bases between them. This CDR3 is 11 amino acids long. Written as DNA, the CDR3 is TGTGCCTGGAGTGATGTGGCCCTACAGTTCTTC. Translating gives CAWSDVALQFF. Drawing the rest from reference TRBV30 and TRBJ2-1, the complete variable domain is SQTIHQWPATLVQPVGSPLSLECTVEGTSNPNLYWYRQAAGRGLQLLFYSVGIGQISSEVPQNLSASRPQDRQFILSSKKLLLSDSGFYLCAWSDVALQFFGPGTRLTVL.